Sequencing of this T cell receptor beta chain was carried out in a study of shared clonotypes between healthy human individuals. CD45RO-negative cells were positively selected for CCR7, leaving out terminally differentiated effector memory CD45RA+ cells. This CDR3 has 14 residues. In germline, CDR1 is SGHDT, CDR2 YYEEEE. V was pared by 4 bases and J by 0 bases, with 1 base of the junction left unmatched. The table came from immunoSEQ multiplex PCR; TCRdb's copy has only in-frame clones and leaves some out. This table has around 2,000,000 clones, just under 95% appearing once. A single count supports this clone.

Material for sequencing was naive CD8+ T cells sorted from blood. The clonotype was recovered from a man younger than 30 in good health. The chain combines TRBV5-6 with TRBJ2-7; 10 nucleotides agree with TRBD2. The CDR3 DNA reads TGTGCCAGCAGCGGGACTAGCGACTCCTACGAGCAGTACTTC. It specifies CASSGTSDSYEQYF.